This TCR beta chain was retrieved from a study of blood T cell repertoires in COVID-19. The CDR3 consists of 11 residues. Germline assignment: CDR1 LGHDT and CDR2 YNNKEL (reference sequence). V gave up 6 bases and J gave up 11 bases, with 13 bases separating them. Some clones are missing from TCRdb's copy, which holds only in-frame ones; the method was immunoSEQ multiplex PCR. The sample has some 140,000 clones, about three quarters seen once. The clonotype was recovered from an elderly man with acute or convalescent COVID-19. Sequencing was carried out using peripheral blood. This chain connects TRBV3-1 (or the pseudogene TRBV3-2) to TRBJ1-1; no definite D call. CDR3 nucleotides: TGTGCCAGCAGAAACTCCGCGGGTGCTTTCTTT. Translating gives CASRNSAGAFF.